The TCR beta chain under discussion was sequenced for a study of beta chain features in type 1 diabetes. Overall study findings and caveats: VDJ junctions sequenced from type 1 diabetes patients showed fewer insertions and more deletions.

As every portion of the isolated RNA was reverse transcribed, the sequencing read expressed TCRB transcripts. The assay was immunoSEQ multiplex PCR, and TCRdb's table has in-frame clones only and misses some. The sample records around 200,000 clones, 10% to 15% being singletons. This clone was detected only a few times. The antigen is unknown. The sample carries other DNA sequences with the same CDR3. V lost 1 base, J lost 2 bases, and 9 bases lay in between. The CDR3 loop spans 14 amino acids. Germline-derived CDR1 and CDR2 are SGHTA and FQGNSA. The chain is built from TRBV7-2 and TRBJ2-7, with D possibly matching TRBD2 (5 bases). Sequencing was performed on central memory CD4+ T cells from blood. The clonotype originates from a woman in her late teens or twenties in good health. The CDR3 is CASSLGGRAYEQYF. The CDR3 nucleotides are TGTGCCAGCAGCTTAGGTGGGCGGGCCTACGAGCAGTACTTC.